The sequence of this T cell receptor (beta chain) was determined in a study of T cell repertoires in cytomegalovirus infection (dated by TCRdb to between 2019 and 2020). As for the study more broadly: The peptide stimulations were aimed at well-studied HLA-B-restricted epitopes as well as recently identified HLA-C-restricted CMV epitopes, whose presentation resists viral immunomodulation. Donor HLA type was relevant to the analysis, as public TCR beta signatures indicated carriage of CMV infection together with the matching HLA type.

A few counts support this clonotype. Its target antigen remains unknown. Base quality data are lacking; no much larger clone is found one base away. The data were produced on an Illumina HiSeq 1500. The public reads were reprocessed in TCRdb via fastp at Q25 and MiXCR, keeping in-frame beta chains. A single entry per CDR3 protein holds the most common genes and DNA from its merged rows. The sample contains some 350,000 distinct CDR3 sequences, approximately 32% of them found a single time. The leading ten clones occupy about 20% of the sample. According to the study, the label for this sample's treatment or condition signals: in vitro stimulation with specific CMV peptide epitopes to enrich CMV-specific T cells. Here is what the overall study found, with its caveats: In both this cohort and an independent 352-donor cohort, the cumulative frequency of public TCR beta family members distinguished carriers of CMV infection plus the relevant HLA type. The ex vivo response was dominated by HLA-C-restricted CMV-specific TCR beta clonotypes, which also provided the single most frequent clonotype in two of eight donors.

CDR3 length: 14 amino acids, cysteine to phenylalanine. The DNA shown is the 42-base CDR3, in frame from base 1. Germline trimming: 5 bases from V, 2 bases from J; junction bases outside gene matches: 4. CDR1 and CDR2 are drawn from the germline V gene (reference sequence): MNHNY, SVGAGI. The starting material was cultured PBMCs, obtained from culture after CMV antigen stimulation. The chain couples TRBV6-6 to TRBJ2-7; 9 central bases correspond to TRBD1. This clonotype was obtained from a human donor in good health (CMV status not recorded). Some clones in this sample may be carry-over from other donors' samples. The DNA is as follows: TGTGCCAGCAGTGACGGGACAGGGACCTACGAGCAGTACTTC. Its protein is CASSDGTGTYEQYF.